This T cell receptor beta chain was sequenced during a study of cytomegalovirus exposure and HLA in healthy donors. With regard to this clone: What it binds is unknown.

Study-level results: A few chains linked to CMV were shown in vitro to be specific for CMV antigens. Fewer N-insertions (relative to the roughly 670-donor mean) were reportedly seen in an Asian-associated ancestry cluster in a later analysis.

This cohort consisted of healthy bone marrow donors. 13 Jbeta primers and 60 Vbeta primers were used for the PCR. Data came from immunoSEQ multiplex PCR; TCRdb stores just in-frame clones and leaves some out. The sample shows some 150,000 clones, approximately 79% of them seen only once. The clonotype originates from a woman aged 40 to 50 in good health and CMV-seropositive. Sequenced material: PBMCs.

The DNA for the CDR3 is TGCGCCAGCAGTGAAGGCTGGACAAACACAGATACGCAGTATTTT. The encoded protein is CASSEGWTNTDTQYF. This rearrangement joins TRBV10-2 to TRBJ2-3; possible D gene TRBD1, 5 bases. The germline gives CDR1 WSHSY, CDR2 SAAADI. The V end was cut by 3 bases, the J end by 2 bases, with 12 bases between. This CDR3 contains 15 residues.